Given below is one T cell receptor (beta chain) in context. Its antigen is as yet unknown. This CDR3 region has 15 residues. Trimming removed 1 base at V and 0 bases at J, with 10 bases between. Per germline, CDR1 LNHNV and CDR2 YYDKDF (reference sequence). The source of the sample is a study of OX40 agonist ivuxolimab in advanced cancers. Study details: Three patients got partial responses; one had hepatocellular carcinoma and two had cutaneous melanoma.

Study-wide findings and caveats: CD4+ and CD8+ blood T cells expanded clonally by week 6 at 0.1 to 3.0 mg/kg. Determination of antigen specificity was not performed for the expanded peripheral T cells.

Generated by immunoSEQ multiplex PCR, the TCRdb table keeps only in-frame clones and is missing some. The data contain tens of thousands of clones, 85% to 95% of them singletons. This clonotype originated in an adult with an advanced solid tumor such as melanoma, head and neck, liver or kidney cancer. The material sequenced was CD4+ or CD8+ T cells sorted from blood, taken in a trial of the OX40 agonist ivuxolimab. V usage is TRBV15 and J usage is TRBJ2-7; D is unclear. CDR3 amino acids: CATSRARLSSYEQYF. CDR3 DNA: TGTGCCACCAGCAGAGCCAGACTGAGCTCCTACGAGCAGTACTTC.